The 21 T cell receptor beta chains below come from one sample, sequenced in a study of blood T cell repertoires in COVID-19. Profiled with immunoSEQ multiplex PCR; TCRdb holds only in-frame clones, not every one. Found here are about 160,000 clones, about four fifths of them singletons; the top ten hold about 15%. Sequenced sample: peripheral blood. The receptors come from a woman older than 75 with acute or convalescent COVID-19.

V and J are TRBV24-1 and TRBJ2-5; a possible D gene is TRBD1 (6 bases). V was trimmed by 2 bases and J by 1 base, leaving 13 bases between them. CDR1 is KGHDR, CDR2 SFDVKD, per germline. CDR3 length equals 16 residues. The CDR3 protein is CATSDSGAGPQETQYF. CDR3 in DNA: TGTGCCACCAGTGATTCAGGGGCAGGGCCCCAAGAGACCCAGTACTTC.

This CDR3 reads CASSGSAGPLLGELFF. In DNA, the CDR3 is TGTGCCAGCAGCGGTTCAGCGGGGCCCCTTTTGGGGGAGCTGTTTTTT. This chain joins TRBV4-2 and TRBJ2-2; 7 bases are shared with TRBD2. Germline CDR1 reads LGHNA; CDR2 reads YNFKEQ. This CDR3 has 16 amino acids. J gave up 8 bases and V 5 bases, and 14 bases lay outside the gene matches.

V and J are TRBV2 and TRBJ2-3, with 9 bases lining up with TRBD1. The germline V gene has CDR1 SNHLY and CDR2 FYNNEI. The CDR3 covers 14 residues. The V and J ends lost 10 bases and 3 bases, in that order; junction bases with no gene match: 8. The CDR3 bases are TGTGCCAATCGCCGGGACAGGGTAACAGATACGCAGTATTTT. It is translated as CANRRDRVTDTQYF.

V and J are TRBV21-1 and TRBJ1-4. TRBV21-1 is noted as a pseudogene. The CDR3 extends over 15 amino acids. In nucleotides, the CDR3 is TGTGCCAGCTTCCGGCGGGGGGAAACTAATGAAAAACTGTTTTTT. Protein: CASFRRGETNEKLFF.

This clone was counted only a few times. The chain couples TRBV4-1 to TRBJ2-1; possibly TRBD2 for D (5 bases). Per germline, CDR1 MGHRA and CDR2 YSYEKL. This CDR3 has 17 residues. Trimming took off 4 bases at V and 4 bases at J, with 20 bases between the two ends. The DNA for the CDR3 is TGCGCCAGCAGCCCGGTTTTCCCCAGCGGCTTTTACAATGAGCAGTTCTTC. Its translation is CASSPVFPSGFYNEQFF.

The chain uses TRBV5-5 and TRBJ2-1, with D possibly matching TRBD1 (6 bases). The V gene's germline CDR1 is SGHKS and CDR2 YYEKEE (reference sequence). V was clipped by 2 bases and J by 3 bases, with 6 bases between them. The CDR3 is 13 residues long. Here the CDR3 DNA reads TGTGCCAGCAGCTTCAGGGGCTACAATGAGCAGTTCTTC. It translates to CASSFRGYNEQFF.

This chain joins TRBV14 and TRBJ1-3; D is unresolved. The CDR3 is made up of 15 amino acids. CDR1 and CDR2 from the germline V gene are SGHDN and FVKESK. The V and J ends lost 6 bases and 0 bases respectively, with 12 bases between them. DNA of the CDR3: TGTGCCAGCAGGAGGGCCGGTCCCTCTGGAAACACCATATATTTT. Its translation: CASRRAGPSGNTIYF.

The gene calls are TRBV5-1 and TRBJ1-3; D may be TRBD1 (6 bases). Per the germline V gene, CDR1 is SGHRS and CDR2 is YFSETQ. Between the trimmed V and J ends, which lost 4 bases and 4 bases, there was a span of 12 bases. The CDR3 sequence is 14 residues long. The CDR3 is CASSPGTPGNTIYF. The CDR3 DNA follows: TGCGCCAGCAGCCCCGGGACACCCGGAAACACCATATATTTT.

The CDR3 sequence: CATSDLGQENTEAFF. CDR3 coding DNA: TGTGCCACCAGTGATTTGGGGCAGGAGAACACTGAAGCTTTCTTT. The chain couples TRBV24-1 to TRBJ1-1; D gene uncertain. The CDR3 loop spans 15 amino acids. Germline V gene data show CDR1 as KGHDR and CDR2 as SFDVKD. V shed 0 bases and J shed 1 base, with 8 bases lying between them.

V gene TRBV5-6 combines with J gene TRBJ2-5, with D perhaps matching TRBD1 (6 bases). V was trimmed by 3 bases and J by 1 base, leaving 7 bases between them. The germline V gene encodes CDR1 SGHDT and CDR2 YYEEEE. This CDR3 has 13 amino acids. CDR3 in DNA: TGTGCCAGCAGCTCGACAGGCCAAGAGACCCAGTACTTC. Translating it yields CASSSTGQETQYF.

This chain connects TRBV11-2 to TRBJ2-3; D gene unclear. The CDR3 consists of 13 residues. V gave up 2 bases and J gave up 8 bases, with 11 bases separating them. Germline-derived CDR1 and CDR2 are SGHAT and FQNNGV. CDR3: CASSLMRVGTQYF. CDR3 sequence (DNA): TGTGCCAGCAGCTTAATGCGAGTCGGTACGCAGTATTTT.

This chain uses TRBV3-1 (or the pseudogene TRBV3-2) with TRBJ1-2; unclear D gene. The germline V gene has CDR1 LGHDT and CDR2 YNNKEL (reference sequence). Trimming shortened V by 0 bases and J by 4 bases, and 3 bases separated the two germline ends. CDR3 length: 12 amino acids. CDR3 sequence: CASSQESYGYTF. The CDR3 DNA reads TGTGCCAGCAGCCAAGAGAGCTATGGCTACACCTTC.

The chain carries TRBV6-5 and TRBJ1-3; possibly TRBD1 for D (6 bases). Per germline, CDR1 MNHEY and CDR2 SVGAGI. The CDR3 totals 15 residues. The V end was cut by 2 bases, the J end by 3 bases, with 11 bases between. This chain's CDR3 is CASSYGQGNGNTIYF. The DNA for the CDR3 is TGTGCCAGCAGTTACGGTCAGGGGAATGGAAACACCATATATTTT.

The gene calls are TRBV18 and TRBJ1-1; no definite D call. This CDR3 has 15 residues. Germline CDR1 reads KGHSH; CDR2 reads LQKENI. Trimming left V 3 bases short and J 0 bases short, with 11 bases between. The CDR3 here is CASSPNRLLNTEAFF. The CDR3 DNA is TGTGCCAGCTCACCGAACCGGTTATTGAACACTGAAGCTTTCTTT.

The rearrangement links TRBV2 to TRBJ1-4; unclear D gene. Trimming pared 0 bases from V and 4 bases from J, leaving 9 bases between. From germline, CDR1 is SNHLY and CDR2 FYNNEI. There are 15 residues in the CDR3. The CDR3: CASSEAQLNNEKLFF. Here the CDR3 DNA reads TGTGCCAGCAGTGAAGCGCAACTTAATAATGAAAAACTGTTTTTT.

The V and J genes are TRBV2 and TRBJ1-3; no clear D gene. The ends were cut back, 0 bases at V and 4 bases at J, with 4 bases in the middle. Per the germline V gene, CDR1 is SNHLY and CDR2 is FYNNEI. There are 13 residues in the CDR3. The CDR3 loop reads CASSEAQGNTIYF. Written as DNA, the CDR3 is TGTGCCAGCAGTGAAGCGCAGGGAAACACCATATATTTT.

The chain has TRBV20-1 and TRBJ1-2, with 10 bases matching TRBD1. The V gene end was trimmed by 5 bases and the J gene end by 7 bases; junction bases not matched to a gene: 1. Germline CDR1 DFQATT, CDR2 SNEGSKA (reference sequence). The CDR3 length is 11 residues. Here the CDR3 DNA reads TGCAGTGCTGGGACAGGGGTTGGCTACACCTTC. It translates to CSAGTGVGYTF.

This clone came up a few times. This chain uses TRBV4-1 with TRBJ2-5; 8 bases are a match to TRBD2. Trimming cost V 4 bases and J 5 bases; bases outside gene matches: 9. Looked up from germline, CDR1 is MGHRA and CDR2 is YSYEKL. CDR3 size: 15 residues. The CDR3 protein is CASSPSRGRQETQYF. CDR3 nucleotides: TGCGCCAGCAGCCCCTCCCGCGGGAGGCAGGAGACCCAGTACTTC.

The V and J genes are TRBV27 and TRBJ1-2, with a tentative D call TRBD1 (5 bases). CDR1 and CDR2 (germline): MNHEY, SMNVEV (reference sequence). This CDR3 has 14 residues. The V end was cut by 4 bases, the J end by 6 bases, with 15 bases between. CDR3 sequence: CASSSWGSDDGYTF. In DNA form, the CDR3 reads TGTGCCAGCAGTTCATGGGGCTCCGATGATGGCTACACCTTC.

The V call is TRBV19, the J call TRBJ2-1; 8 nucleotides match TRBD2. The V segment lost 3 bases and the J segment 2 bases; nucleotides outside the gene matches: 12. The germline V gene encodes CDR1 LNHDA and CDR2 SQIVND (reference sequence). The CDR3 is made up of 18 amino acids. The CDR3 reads CASSIRHLGLAAYNEQFF. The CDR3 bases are TGTGCCAGTAGTATTCGCCACCTAGGACTAGCAGCCTACAATGAGCAGTTCTTC.

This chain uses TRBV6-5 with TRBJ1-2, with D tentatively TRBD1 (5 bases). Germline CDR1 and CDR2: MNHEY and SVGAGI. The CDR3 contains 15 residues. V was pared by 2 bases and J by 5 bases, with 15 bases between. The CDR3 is CASSYGGSRLYGYTF. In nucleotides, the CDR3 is TGTGCCAGCAGTTACGGGGGGTCTCGCCTGTATGGCTACACCTTC.